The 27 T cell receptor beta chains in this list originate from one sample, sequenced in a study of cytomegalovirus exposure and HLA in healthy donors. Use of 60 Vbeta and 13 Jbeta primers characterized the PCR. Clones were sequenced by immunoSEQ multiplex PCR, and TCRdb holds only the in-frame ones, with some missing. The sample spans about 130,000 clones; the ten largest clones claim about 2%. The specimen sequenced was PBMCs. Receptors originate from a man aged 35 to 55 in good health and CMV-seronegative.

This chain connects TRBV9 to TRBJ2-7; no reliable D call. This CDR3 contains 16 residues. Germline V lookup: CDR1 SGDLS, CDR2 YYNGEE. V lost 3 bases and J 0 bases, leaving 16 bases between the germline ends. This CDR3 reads CASSGSAYGSSYEQYF. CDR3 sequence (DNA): TGTGCCAGCAGCGGATCCGCTTACGGTAGCTCCTACGAGCAGTACTTC.

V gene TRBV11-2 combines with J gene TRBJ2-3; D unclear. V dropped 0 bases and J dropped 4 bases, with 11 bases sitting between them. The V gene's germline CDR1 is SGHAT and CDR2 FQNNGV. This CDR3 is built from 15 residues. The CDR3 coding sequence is TGTGCCAGCAGCTTAGACGGCCAGGCCTCAGATACGCAGTATTTT. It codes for CASSLDGQASDTQYF.

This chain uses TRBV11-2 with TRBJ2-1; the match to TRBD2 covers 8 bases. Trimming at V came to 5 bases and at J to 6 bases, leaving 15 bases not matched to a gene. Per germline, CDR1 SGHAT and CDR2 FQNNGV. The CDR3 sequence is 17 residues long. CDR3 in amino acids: CASSPTGGTGGRNEQFF. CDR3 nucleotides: TGTGCCAGCAGCCCGACGGGGGGGACGGGAGGACGCAATGAGCAGTTCTTC. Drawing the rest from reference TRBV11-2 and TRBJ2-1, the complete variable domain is EAGVAQSPRYKIIEKRQSVAFWCNPISGHATLYWYQQILGQGPKLLIQFQNNGVVDDSQLPKDRFSAERLKGVDSTLKIQPAKLEDSAVYLCASSPTGGTGGRNEQFFGPGTRLTVL.

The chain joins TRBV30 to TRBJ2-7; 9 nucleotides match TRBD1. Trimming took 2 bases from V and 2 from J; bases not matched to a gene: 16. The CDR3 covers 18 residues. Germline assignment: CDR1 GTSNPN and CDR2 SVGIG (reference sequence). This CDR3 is CAWSSRGQGKAPTYEQYF. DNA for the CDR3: TGTGCCTGGAGTTCCCGCGGACAGGGGAAAGCGCCTACCTACGAGCAGTACTTC.

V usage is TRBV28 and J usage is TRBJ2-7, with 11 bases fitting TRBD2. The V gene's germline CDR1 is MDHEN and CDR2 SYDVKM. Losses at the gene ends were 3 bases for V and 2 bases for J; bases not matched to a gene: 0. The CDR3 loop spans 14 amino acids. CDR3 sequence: CASSFSGRAYEQYF. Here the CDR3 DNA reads TGTGCCAGCAGTTTTAGCGGGAGGGCCTACGAGCAGTACTTC.

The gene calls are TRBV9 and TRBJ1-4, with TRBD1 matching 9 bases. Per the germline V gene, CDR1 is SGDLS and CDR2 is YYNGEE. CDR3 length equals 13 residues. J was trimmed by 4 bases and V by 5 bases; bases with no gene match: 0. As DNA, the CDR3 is TGTGCCAGCAGGACAGGGGGTAATGAAAAACTGTTTTTT. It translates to CASRTGGNEKLFF.

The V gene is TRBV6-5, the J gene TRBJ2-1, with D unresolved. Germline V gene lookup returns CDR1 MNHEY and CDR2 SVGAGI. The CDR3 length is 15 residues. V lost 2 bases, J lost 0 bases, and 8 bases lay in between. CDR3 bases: TGTGCCAGCAGTTACGGCGGAGTCTCCTACAATGAGCAGTTCTTC. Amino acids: CASSYGGVSYNEQFF.

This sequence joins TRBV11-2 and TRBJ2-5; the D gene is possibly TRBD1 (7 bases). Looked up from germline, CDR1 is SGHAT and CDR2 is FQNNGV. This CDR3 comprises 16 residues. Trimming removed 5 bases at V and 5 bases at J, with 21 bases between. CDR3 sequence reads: CASSEGAAGPRETQYF. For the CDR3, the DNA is TGTGCCAGCAGCGAGGGGGCTGCGGGGCCCCGGGAGACCCAGTACTTC.

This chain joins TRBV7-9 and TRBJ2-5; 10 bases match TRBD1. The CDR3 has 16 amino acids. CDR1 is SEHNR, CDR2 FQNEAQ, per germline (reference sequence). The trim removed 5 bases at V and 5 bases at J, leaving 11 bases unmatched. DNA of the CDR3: TGTGCCAGCAGCACCGGACAGGGGGGTGGAGCGGAGACCCAGTACTTC. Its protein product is CASSTGQGGGAETQYF.

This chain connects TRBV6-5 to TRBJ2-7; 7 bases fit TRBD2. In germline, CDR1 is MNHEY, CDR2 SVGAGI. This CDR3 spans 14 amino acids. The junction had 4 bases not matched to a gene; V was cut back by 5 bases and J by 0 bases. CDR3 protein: CASSPRLASYEQYF. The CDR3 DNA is TGTGCCAGCAGTCCCCGACTAGCCTCCTACGAGCAGTACTTC.

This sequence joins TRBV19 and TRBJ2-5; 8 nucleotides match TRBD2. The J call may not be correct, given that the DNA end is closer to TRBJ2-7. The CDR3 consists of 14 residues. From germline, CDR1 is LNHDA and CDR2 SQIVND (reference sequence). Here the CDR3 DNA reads TGTGCCAGTAGTTCGAGCGGGAGCCCCGGCGAGCAGTACTTC. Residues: CASSSSGSPGEQYF.

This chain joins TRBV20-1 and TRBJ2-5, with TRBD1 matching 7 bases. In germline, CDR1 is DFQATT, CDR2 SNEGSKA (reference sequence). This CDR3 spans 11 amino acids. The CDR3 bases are TGCGGGGGACAGCACCAAGAGACCCAGTACTTC. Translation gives CGGQHQETQYF.

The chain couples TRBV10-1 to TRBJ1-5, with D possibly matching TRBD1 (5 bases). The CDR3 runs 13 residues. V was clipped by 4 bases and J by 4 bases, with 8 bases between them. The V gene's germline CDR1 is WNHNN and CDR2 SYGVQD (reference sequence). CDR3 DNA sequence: TGCGCCAGCAGTGGGGGCGAGAATCAGCCCCAGCATTTT. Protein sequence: CASSGGENQPQHF.

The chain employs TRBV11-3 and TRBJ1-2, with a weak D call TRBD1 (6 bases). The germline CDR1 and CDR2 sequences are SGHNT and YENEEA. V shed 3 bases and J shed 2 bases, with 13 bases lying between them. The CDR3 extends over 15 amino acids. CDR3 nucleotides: TGTGCCAGCAGCTTTCACAGGGATAACAACTATGGCTACACCTTC. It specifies CASSFHRDNNYGYTF.

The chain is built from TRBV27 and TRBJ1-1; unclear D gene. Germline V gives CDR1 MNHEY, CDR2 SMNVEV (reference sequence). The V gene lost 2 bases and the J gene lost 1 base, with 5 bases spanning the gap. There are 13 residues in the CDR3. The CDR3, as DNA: TGTGCCAGCAGTTTAATTAGGAACACTGAAGCTTTCTTT. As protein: CASSLIRNTEAFF.

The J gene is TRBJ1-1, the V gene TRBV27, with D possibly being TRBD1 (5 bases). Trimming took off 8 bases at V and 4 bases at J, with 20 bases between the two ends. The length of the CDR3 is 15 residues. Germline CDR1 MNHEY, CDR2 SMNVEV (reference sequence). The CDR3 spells CASVSIRGRVTEAFF. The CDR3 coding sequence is TGTGCCAGCGTATCGATAAGAGGCAGGGTCACTGAAGCTTTCTTT.

CDR3 coding DNA: TGTGCCAGCAGTTTCCTCAGGGGCAACGAGCAGTACTTC. Encoded protein: CASSFLRGNEQYF. The V call is TRBV27, the J call TRBJ2-7, with a weak D call TRBD1 (6 bases). In germline, CDR1 is MNHEY, CDR2 SMNVEV (reference sequence). Trimming left V 3 bases short and J 5 bases short, with 11 bases between. This CDR3 comprises 13 residues.

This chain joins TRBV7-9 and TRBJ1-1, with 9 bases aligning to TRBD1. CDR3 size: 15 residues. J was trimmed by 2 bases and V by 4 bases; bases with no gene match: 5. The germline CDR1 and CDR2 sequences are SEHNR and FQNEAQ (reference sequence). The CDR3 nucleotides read TGTGCCAGCAGCTACGGGGACAGGGAAAACACTGAAGCTTTCTTT. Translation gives CASSYGDRENTEAFF. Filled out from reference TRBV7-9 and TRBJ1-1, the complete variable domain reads DTGVSQNPRHKITKRGQNVTFRCDPISEHNRLYWYRQTLGQGPEFLTYFQNEAQLEKSRLLSDRFSAERPKGSFSTLEIQRTEQGDSAMYLCASSYGDRENTEAFFGQGTRLTVV.

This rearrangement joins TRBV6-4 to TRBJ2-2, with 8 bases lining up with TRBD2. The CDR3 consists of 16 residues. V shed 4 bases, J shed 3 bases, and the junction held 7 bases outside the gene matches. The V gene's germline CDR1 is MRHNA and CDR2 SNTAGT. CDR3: CASSAGGGLYTGELFF. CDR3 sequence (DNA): TGTGCCAGCAGTGCCGGCGGGGGGCTATACACCGGGGAGCTGTTTTTT.

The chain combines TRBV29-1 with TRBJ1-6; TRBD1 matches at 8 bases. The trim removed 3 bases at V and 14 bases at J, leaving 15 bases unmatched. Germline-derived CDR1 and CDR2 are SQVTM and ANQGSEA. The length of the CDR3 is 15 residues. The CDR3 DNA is TGCAGCGTTGAGGCCGGGACAGGAACCCTAAAGGCCCTCCACTTT. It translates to CSVEAGTGTLKALHF.

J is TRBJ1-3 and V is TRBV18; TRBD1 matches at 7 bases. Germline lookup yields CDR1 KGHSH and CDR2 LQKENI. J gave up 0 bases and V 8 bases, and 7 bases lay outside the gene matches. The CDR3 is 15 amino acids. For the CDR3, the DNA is TGTGCCAGCAGGACGGCAGGGGGCTCTGGAAACACCATATATTTT. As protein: CASRTAGGSGNTIYF.

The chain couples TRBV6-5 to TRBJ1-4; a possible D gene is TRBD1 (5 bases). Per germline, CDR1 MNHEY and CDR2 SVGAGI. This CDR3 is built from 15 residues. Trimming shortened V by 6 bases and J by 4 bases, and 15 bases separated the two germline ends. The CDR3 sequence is CASSRGTFGNEKLFF. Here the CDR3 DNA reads TGTGCCAGCAGCCGCGGGACTTTTGGTAATGAAAAACTGTTTTTT.

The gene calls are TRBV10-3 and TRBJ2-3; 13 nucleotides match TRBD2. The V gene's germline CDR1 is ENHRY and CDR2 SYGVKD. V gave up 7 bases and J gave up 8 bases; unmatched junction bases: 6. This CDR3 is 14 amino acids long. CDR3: CAIKGTSGEGTQYF. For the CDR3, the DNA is TGTGCCATCAAAGGGACTAGCGGGGAAGGTACGCAGTATTTT.

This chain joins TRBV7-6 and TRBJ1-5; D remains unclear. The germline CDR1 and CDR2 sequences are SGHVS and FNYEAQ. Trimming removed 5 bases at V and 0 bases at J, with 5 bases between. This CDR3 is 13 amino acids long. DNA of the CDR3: TGTGCCAGCAGCCCCAATAGCAATCAGCCCCAGCATTTT. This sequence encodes CASSPNSNQPQHF.

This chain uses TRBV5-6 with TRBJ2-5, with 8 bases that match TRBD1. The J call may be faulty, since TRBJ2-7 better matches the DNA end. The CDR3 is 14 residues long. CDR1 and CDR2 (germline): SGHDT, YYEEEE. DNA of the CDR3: TGTGCCAGCAGCTTGGGGCAGGGGGCGTACGAGCAGTACTTC. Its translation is CASSLGQGAYEQYF.

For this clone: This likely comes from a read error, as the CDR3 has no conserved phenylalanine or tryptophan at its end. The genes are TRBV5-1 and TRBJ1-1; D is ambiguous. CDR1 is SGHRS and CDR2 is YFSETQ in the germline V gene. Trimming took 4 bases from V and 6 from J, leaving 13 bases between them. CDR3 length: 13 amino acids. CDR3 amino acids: CASSPVSVAEAFL. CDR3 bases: TGCGCCAGCAGCCCGGTTTCGGTCGCTGAAGCTTTCCTT.

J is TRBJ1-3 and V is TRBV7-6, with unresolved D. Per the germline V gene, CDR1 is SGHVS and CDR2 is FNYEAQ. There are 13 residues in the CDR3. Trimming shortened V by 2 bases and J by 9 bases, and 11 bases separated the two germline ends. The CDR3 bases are TGTGCCAGCAGCTTAAGCGAGTTCGCCACCATATATTTT. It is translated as CASSLSEFATIYF.